The TCR beta chain under discussion was sequenced for a study of T cell responses to AZD1222 COVID-19 vaccine. Points from the study as a whole: Baseline seropositivity characterized only six AZD1222 recipients. Females outnumbered males among donors, who were mostly white British; clonal diversity was possibly underestimated. Within unmutated variant regions lay the reported targets of nearly half of spike-specific TCRs.

The CDR3 is 15 amino acids. The V and J ends lost 6 bases and 0 bases, in that order; junction bases with no gene match: 7. Germline-derived CDR1 and CDR2 are SGHAT and FQNNGV. The data were produced by immunoSEQ multiplex PCR, yet TCRdb's version contains in-frame clones alone and is incomplete. The repertoire holds 80,000 to 95,000 clones, 90% seen once, with approximately 5% in the top ten. As to this clone: Its target is unknown.

The V gene is TRBV11-2, the J gene TRBJ2-7; 8 bases match TRBD1. The sequence was collected from an adult who received the AZD1222 COVID-19 vaccine. Here the sequenced sample was peripheral blood, taken 28 days after the second AZD1222 dose. CDR3 protein: CASSHRDRSSYEQYF. CDR3 in DNA: TGTGCCAGCAGTCATCGGGACAGGAGCTCCTACGAGCAGTACTTC. The whole variable domain, filled in from reference TRBV11-2 and TRBJ2-7, reads EAGVAQSPRYKIIEKRQSVAFWCNPISGHATLYWYQQILGQGPKLLIQFQNNGVVDDSQLPKDRFSAERLKGVDSTLKIQPAKLEDSAVYLCASSHRDRSSYEQYFGPGTRLTVT.